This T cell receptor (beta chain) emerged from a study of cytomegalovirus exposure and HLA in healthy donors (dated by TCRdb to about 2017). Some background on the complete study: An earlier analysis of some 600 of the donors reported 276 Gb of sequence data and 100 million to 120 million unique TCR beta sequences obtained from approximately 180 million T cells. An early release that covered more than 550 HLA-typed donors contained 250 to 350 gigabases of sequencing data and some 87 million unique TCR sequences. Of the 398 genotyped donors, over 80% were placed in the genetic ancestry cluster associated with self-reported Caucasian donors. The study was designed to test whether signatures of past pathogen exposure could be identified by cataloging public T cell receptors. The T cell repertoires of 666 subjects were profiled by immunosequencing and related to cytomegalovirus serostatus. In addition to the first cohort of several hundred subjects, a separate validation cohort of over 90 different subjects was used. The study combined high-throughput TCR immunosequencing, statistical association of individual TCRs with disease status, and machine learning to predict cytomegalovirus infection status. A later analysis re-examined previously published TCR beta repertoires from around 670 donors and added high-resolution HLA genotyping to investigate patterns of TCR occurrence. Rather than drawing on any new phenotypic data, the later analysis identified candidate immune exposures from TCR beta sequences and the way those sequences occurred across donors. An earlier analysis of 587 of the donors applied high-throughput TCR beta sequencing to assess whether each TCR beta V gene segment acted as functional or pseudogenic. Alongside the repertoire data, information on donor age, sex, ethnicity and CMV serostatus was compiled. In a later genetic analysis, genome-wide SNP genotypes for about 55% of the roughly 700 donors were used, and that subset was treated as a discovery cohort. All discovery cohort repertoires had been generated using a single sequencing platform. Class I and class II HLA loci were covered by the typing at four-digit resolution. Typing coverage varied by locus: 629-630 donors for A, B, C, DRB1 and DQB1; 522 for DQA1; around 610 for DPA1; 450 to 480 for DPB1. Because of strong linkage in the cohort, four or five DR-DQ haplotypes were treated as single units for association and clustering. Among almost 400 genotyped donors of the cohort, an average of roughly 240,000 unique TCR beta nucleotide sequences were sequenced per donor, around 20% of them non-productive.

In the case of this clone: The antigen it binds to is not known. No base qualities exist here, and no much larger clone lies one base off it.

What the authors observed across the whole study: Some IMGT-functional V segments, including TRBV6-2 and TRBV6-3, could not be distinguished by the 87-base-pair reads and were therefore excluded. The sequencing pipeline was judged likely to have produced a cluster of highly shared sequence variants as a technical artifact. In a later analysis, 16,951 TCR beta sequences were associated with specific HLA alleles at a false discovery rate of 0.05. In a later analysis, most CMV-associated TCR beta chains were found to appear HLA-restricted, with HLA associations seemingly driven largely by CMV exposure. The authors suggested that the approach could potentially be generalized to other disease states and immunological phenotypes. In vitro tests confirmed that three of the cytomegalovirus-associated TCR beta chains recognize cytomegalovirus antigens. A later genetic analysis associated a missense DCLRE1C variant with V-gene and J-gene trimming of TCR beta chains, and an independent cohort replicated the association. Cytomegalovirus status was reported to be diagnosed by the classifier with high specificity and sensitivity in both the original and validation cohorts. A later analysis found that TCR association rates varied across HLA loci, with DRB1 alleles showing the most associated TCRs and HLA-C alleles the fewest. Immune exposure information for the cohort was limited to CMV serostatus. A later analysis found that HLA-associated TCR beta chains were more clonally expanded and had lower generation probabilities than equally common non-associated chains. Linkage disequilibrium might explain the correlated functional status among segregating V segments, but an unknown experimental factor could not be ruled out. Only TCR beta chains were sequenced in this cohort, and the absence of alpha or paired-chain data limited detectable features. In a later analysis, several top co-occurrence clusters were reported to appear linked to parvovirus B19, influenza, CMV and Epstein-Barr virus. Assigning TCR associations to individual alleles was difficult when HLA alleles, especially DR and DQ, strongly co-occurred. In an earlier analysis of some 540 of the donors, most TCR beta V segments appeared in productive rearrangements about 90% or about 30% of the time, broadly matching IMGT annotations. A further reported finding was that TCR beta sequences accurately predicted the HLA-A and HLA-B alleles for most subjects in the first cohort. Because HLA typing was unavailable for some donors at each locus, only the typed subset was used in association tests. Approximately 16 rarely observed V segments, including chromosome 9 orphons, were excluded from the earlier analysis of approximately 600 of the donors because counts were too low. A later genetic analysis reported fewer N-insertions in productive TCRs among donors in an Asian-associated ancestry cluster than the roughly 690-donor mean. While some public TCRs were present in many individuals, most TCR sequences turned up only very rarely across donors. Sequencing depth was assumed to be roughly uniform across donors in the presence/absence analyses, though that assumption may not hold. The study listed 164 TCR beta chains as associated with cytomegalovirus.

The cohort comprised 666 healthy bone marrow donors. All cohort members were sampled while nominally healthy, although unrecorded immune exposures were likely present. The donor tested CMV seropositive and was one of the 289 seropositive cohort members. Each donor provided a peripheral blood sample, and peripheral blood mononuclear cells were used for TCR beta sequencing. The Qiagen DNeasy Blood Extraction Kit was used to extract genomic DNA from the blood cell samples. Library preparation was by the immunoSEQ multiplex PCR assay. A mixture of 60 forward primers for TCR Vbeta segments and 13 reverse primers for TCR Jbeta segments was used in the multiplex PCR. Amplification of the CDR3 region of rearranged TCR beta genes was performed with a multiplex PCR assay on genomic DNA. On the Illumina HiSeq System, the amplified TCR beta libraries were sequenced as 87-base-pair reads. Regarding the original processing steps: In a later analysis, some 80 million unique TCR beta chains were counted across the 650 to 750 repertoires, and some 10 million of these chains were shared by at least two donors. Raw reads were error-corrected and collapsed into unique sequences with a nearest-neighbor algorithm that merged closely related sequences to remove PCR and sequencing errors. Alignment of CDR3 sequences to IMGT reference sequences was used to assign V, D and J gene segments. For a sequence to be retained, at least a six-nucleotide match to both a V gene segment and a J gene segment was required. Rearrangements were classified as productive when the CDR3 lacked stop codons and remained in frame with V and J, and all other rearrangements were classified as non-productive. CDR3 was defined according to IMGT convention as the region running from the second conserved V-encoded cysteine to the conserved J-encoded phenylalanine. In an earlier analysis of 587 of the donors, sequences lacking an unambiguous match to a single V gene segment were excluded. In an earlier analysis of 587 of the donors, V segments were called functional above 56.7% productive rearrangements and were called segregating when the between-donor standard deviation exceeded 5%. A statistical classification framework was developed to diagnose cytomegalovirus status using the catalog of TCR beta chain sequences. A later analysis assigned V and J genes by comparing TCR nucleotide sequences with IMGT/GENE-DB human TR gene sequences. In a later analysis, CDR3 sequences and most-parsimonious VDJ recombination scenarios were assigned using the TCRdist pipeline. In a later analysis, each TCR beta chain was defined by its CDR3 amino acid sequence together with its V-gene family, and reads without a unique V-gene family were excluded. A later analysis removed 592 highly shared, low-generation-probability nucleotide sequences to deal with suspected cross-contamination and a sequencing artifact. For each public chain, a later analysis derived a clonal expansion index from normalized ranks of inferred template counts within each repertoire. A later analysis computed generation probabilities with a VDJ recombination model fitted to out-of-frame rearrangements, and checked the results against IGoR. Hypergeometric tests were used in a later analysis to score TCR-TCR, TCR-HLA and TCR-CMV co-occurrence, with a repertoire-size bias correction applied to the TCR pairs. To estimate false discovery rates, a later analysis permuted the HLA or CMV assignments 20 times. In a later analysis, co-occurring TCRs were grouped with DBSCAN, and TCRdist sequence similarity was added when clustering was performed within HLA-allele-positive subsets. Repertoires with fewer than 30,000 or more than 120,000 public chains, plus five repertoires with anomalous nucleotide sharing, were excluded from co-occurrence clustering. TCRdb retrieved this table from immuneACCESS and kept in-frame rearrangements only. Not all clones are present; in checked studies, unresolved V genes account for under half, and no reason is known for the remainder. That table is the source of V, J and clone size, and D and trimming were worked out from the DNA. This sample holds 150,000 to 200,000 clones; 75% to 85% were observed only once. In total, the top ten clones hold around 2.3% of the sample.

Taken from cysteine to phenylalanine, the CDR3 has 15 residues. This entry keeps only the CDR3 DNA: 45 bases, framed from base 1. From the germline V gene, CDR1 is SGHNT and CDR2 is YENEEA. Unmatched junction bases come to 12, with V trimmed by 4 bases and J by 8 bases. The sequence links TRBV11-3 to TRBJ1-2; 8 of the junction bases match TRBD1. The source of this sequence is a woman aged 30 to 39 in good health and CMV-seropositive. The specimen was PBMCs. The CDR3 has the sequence CASSSHPGRGQGYTF. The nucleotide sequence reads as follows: TGTGCCAGCAGCTCGCACCCGGGCAGGGGGCAAGGCTACACCTTC.